This T cell receptor beta chain stems from a study of cytomegalovirus exposure and HLA in healthy donors. Whole-study context: Of roughly 360 genotyped donors, roughly 81% grouped in the Caucasian-associated ancestry cluster. Notes on the study in general: Accurate prediction of most subjects' HLA-A and HLA-B alleles from TCR beta sequences was reported. Some highly shared sequence variants likely arose as a pipeline artifact.

This clone was seen more than once but under ten times. Its matching antigen is unknown. Trimming cost V 6 bases and J 3 bases, with 13 bases left between them. The germline CDR1 and CDR2 sequences are SGHDT and YYEEEE. This CDR3 contains 13 residues. The PCR had 60 Vbeta and 13 Jbeta primers. Only in-frame clones appear in the TCRdb table, and some are missing; sequencing was by immunoSEQ multiplex PCR. The sample yields 75,000 to 95,000 clones, around three fifths seen once. Sequencing was performed on PBMCs. The chain has TRBV5-6 and TRBJ2-7; D may be TRBD1 (5 bases). The receptor comes from a young man in good health and CMV-seronegative. The CDR3 nucleotides are TGTGCCAGCACCCTAGGAAGGGGCTACGAGCAGTACTTC. It specifies CASTLGRGYEQYF.